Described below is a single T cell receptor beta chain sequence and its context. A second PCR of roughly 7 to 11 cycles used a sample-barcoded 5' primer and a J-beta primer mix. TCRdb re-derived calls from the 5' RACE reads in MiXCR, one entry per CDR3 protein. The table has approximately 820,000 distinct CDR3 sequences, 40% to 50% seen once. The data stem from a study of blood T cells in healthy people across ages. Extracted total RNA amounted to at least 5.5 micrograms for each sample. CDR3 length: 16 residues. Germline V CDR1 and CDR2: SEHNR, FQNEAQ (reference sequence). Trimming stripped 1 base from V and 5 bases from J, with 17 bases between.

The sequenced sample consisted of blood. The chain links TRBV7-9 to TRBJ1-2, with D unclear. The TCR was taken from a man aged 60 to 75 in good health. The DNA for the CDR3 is TGTGCCAGCAGCTTAGGCTCGGCAGCTGAACTTTATGGCTACACCTTC. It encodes CASSLGSAAELYGYTF.